Below, 29 T cell receptor beta chains from the same sample are listed, as sequenced in a study of blood T cell repertoires in COVID-19. Assay: immunoSEQ multiplex PCR; the TCRdb copy retains only in-frame clones and omits some. The sample shows approximately 200,000 clones, around 84% of them seen only once. Sequences were obtained from peripheral blood. These receptors all come from a woman aged 55 to 70 who had recovered from COVID-19.

For the CDR3, the DNA is TGTGCCAGCAGCGCAAGCGGGTCTCAGGAGCCCCAGCATTTT. This translates into CASSASGSQEPQHF. The V call is TRBV9, the J call TRBJ1-5; D is undetermined. V lost 3 bases and J lost 8, with 15 bases in between. The CDR3 is 14 residues long. Germline loops: CDR1 SGDLS, CDR2 YYNGEE.

The chain couples TRBV9 to TRBJ2-1; D is uncertain. The CDR3 runs to 15 residues. CDR1 is SGDLS, CDR2 YYNGEE, per germline. The V end lost 0 bases, the J end lost 0 bases, and 7 bases lay between the germline ends. The CDR3 sequence: CASSVDNLSYNEQFF. As DNA, the CDR3 is TGTGCCAGCAGCGTAGACAACCTCTCCTACAATGAGCAGTTCTTC.

This clone appeared a single time. The chain combines TRBV11-3 with TRBJ2-1; 8 bases are a match to TRBD1. The CDR3 consists of 14 residues. Germline-derived CDR1 and CDR2 are SGHNT and YENEEA. The V and J ends lost 5 bases and 8 bases, in that order; junction bases with no gene match: 8. CDR3 sequence: CASSPPDRVHEQFF. The CDR3 DNA follows: TGTGCCAGCAGCCCTCCGGACAGGGTCCATGAGCAGTTCTTC.

The chain combines TRBV9 with TRBJ2-3, with D maybe TRBD2 (6 bases). Trimming removed 0 bases at V and 3 bases at J, with 8 bases between. Germline-derived CDR1 and CDR2 are SGDLS and YYNGEE. The CDR3 is 14 residues long. The CDR3 DNA sequence: TGTGCCAGCAGCGTAGCCCGGGAGACAGATACGCAGTATTTT. Amino acids: CASSVARETDTQYF.

The chain is built from TRBV3-1 (or the pseudogene TRBV3-2) and TRBJ1-2; no definite D call. The germline V gene has CDR1 LGHDT and CDR2 YNNKEL (reference sequence). The CDR3 is 15 amino acids. V lost 0 bases to trimming and J lost 1 base, with 9 bases between them. The CDR3 DNA reads TGTGCCAGCAGCCAAGATCGGGGAGTTAACTATGGCTACACCTTC. Protein sequence: CASSQDRGVNYGYTF.

The chain combines TRBV5-1 with TRBJ2-7; D is possibly TRBD1 (5 bases). The CDR3 is made up of 13 amino acids. Germline-derived CDR1 and CDR2 are SGHRS and YFSETQ. Trimming removed 4 bases at V and 0 bases at J, with 8 bases between. CDR3 region: CASSGADSYEQYF. The CDR3 DNA reads as TGCGCCAGCAGCGGGGCAGACTCCTACGAGCAGTACTTC.

The V call is TRBV5-1, the J call TRBJ2-5; 12 nucleotides align to TRBD2. CDR1 SGHRS and CDR2 YFSETQ come from the germline V gene. J lost 2 bases, V lost 0 bases, and 5 bases had no gene match. The CDR3 covers 17 residues. Here the CDR3 reads CASSLGLAGEHQETQYF. As DNA, the CDR3 is TGCGCCAGCAGCTTGGGACTAGCGGGGGAGCATCAAGAGACCCAGTACTTC.

Only a few counts were recorded for this clone. The chain has TRBV6-5 and TRBJ2-7, with TRBD1 identical over 9 bases. The V segment lost 6 bases and the J segment 3 bases; nucleotides outside the gene matches: 6. Germline V gives CDR1 MNHEY, CDR2 SVGAGI. The CDR3 covers 14 residues. The CDR3 DNA sequence: TGTGCCAGCAGACCCGCGACAGGGGGCTACGAGCAGTACTTC. Translation: CASRPATGGYEQYF.

This chain connects TRBV4-1 to TRBJ2-1; 9 positions agree with TRBD1. The V gene's germline CDR1 is MGHRA and CDR2 YSYEKL. This CDR3 is built from 15 residues. The trim removed 6 bases at V and 2 bases at J, leaving 5 bases unmatched. The CDR3 nucleotides read TGCGCCAGCAGACCGGACAGGGGTCCCTACAATGAGCAGTTCTTC. Translated, it gives CASRPDRGPYNEQFF.

The V and J genes are TRBV2 and TRBJ2-3; 8 positions match TRBD2. The CDR3 sequence is 15 residues long. CDR1 and CDR2 from the germline V gene are SNHLY and FYNNEI. With 8 bases clipped from V and 0 bases from J, the junction kept 7 bases outside the gene matches. The CDR3: CASERERGSTDTQYF. Written as DNA, the CDR3 is TGTGCCAGCGAGCGGGAGCGGGGGAGCACAGATACGCAGTATTTT.

The gene calls are TRBV2 and TRBJ2-7; D remains unclear. This CDR3 region has 13 residues. Between the trimmed V and J ends, which lost 1 base and 1 base, there was a span of 5 bases. The germline V gene has CDR1 SNHLY and CDR2 FYNNEI. CDR3 sequence (DNA): TGTGCCAGCAGTGAAGGCGTGTCCTACGAGCAGTACTTC. Protein: CASSEGVSYEQYF.

The V call is TRBV9, the J call TRBJ2-2; TRBD2 aligns across 8 bases. The CDR3 has 14 amino acids. V lost 3 bases and J lost 3; bases outside the gene matches: 1. Germline lookup yields CDR1 SGDLS and CDR2 YYNGEE. For the CDR3, the DNA is TGTGCCAGCAGCGCGCGGGGGGACACCGGGGAGCTGTTTTTT. It specifies CASSARGDTGELFF.

The chain couples TRBV10-3 to TRBJ2-7, with TRBD2 matching over 14 bases. Germline V gene sequence: CDR1 ENHRY, CDR2 SYGVKD. CDR3 length: 19 residues. The J segment lost 0 bases and the V segment lost 0 bases, leaving 7 bases of the junction unmatched. The CDR3 DNA follows: TGTGCCATCAGTGAGTCAAAAGGGACTAGCGGGGGTCCCTCCTACGAGCAGTACTTC. It is translated as CAISESKGTSGGPSYEQYF.

V usage is TRBV9 and J usage is TRBJ2-1, with 9 nucleotides matching TRBD2. The V and J ends lost 3 bases and 5 bases, in that order; junction bases with no gene match: 15. The germline CDR1 and CDR2 sequences are SGDLS and YYNGEE. The length of the CDR3 is 18 residues. CDR3 amino acids: CASSAPRGGRYRHNEQFF. CDR3 nucleotides: TGTGCCAGCAGCGCCCCGCGGGGGGGCCGGTATAGACACAATGAGCAGTTCTTC.

The chain couples TRBV27 to TRBJ2-2, with a tentative D call TRBD2 (5 bases). Germline V CDR1 and CDR2: MNHEY, SMNVEV (reference sequence). This CDR3 is 19 amino acids long. Trimming took 2 bases from V and 0 from J, leaving 19 bases between them. The CDR3 region is CASSLPTTGLFPNTGELFF. The DNA of the CDR3 is TGTGCCAGCAGTTTACCGACTACGGGCCTTTTTCCGAACACCGGGGAGCTGTTTTTT.

The chain carries TRBV10-3 and TRBJ1-2; 9 positions agree with TRBD1. Germline loops: CDR1 ENHRY, CDR2 SYGVKD. J lost 8 bases, V lost 10 bases, and 11 bases had no gene match. There are 13 residues in the CDR3. The CDR3 sequence: CATFTYRGRGYTF. The CDR3 DNA reads TGTGCCACCTTTACCTACAGGGGGCGAGGCTACACCTTC.

This clone has only one observation. The J gene is TRBJ2-2, the V gene TRBV6-5; D not resolved. V gave up 6 bases and J gave up 0 bases, with 8 bases separating them. Germline CDR1 is MNHEY and CDR2 is SVGAGI. The CDR3 extends over 14 amino acids. CDR3 residues: CASSGGSNTGELFF. The CDR3 bases are TGTGCCAGCAGCGGCGGTTCGAACACCGGGGAGCTGTTTTTT.

In this sample, this clone turned up once. The chain couples TRBV7-2 to TRBJ1-1; D not certain. Germline V gene data show CDR1 as SGHTA and CDR2 as FQGNSA. V lost 4 bases and J lost 5, with 14 bases in between. The CDR3 has 14 residues. The CDR3 nucleotides are TGTGCCAGCAGCTCTATAGCGACGGGGACTGAAGCTTTCTTT. It encodes CASSSIATGTEAFF.

The chain links TRBV6-6 to TRBJ1-5; TRBD1 matches at 8 bases. V trimming: 5 bases; J trimming: 6 bases; junction bases outside the gene matches: 3. Germline V lookup: CDR1 MNHNY, CDR2 SVGAGI (reference sequence). The CDR3 is made up of 13 amino acids. CDR3 sequence reads: CASSRQGSQPQHF. For the CDR3, the DNA is TGTGCCAGCAGTCGACAGGGGTCTCAGCCCCAGCATTTT.

This sequence joins TRBV11-2 and TRBJ1-3; D is unclear. The length of the CDR3 is 14 residues. The germline V gene has CDR1 SGHAT and CDR2 FQNNGV. V was cut by 1 base and J by 0 bases, with 4 bases left in between. The CDR3 DNA sequence: TGTGCCAGCAGCTTAGCCCTCTCTGGAAACACCATATATTTT. It codes for CASSLALSGNTIYF.

The chain carries TRBV7-9 and TRBJ2-2; 7 bases match TRBD2. Trimming took 3 bases from V and 7 from J; bases not matched to a gene: 2. CDR1 and CDR2 (germline): SEHNR, FQNEAQ (reference sequence). The CDR3 runs to 13 residues. The CDR3 reads CASSLTSSGELFF. The CDR3 DNA follows: TGTGCCAGCAGCTTGACTAGCAGCGGGGAGCTGTTTTTT.

V gene TRBV30 combines with J gene TRBJ2-7; D unclear. V lost 3 bases and J 1 base, leaving 19 bases between the germline ends. The V gene's germline CDR1 is GTSNPN and CDR2 SVGIG (reference sequence). The CDR3 covers 16 residues. CDR3 nucleotides: TGTGCCTGGAGCGCAAAGCTGATAAGAAGTTCCTACGAGCAGTACTTC. As protein: CAWSAKLIRSSYEQYF. The variable domain in full, with the rest retrieved from reference TRBV30 and TRBJ2-7, is SQTIHQWPATLVQPVGSPLSLECTVEGTSNPNLYWYRQAAGRGLQLLFYSVGIGQISSEVPQNLSASRPQDRQFILSSKKLLLSDSGFYLCAWSAKLIRSSYEQYFGPGTRLTVT.

This chain links TRBV18 with TRBJ2-3; 12 bases map to TRBD2. This CDR3 region has 16 residues. The V segment lost 4 bases and the J segment 2 bases; nucleotides outside the gene matches: 4. CDR1 KGHSH and CDR2 LQKENI come from the germline V gene. The CDR3, as DNA: TGTGCCAGCTCACTTCGACTAGCGGGGGACACAGATACGCAGTATTTT. The encoded protein is CASSLRLAGDTDTQYF.

CDR3 loop: CASSDEGYSNQPQHF. In DNA form, the CDR3 reads TGTGCCAGCAGTGACGAGGGTTATAGCAATCAGCCCCAGCATTTT. V usage is TRBV2 and J usage is TRBJ1-5; no reliable D call. CDR1 and CDR2 from the germline V gene are SNHLY and FYNNEI. The ends were cut back, 3 bases at V and 0 bases at J, with 9 bases in the middle. The CDR3 is 15 amino acids.

This chain connects TRBV28 to TRBJ2-5, with 9 bases that match TRBD1. V lost 3 bases to trimming and J lost 2 bases; unmatched junction nucleotides: 13. This CDR3 is 18 amino acids long. From germline, CDR1 is MDHEN and CDR2 SYDVKM. CDR3 residues: CASSLGTPGQGLQETQYF. DNA for the CDR3: TGTGCCAGCAGTTTGGGAACCCCGGGACAGGGTCTTCAAGAGACCCAGTACTTC.

This chain connects TRBV3-1 (or the pseudogene TRBV3-2) to TRBJ2-3, with 9 nucleotides matching TRBD2. Germline V CDR1 and CDR2: LGHDT, YNNKEL (reference sequence). The CDR3 covers 17 residues. The junction had 7 bases not matched to a gene; V was cut back by 0 bases and J by 3 bases. The CDR3: CASSQDFGTSMTDTQYF. The CDR3 nucleotides are TGTGCCAGCAGCCAAGATTTCGGGACTAGCATGACAGATACGCAGTATTTT.

The chain links TRBV7-6 to TRBJ2-2; tentatively, D is TRBD1 (6 bases). This CDR3 region has 13 residues. Trimming shortened V by 2 bases and J by 6 bases, and 7 bases separated the two germline ends. Germline values: CDR1 SGHVS, CDR2 FNYEAQ. The CDR3 loop is CASSLNRAGELFF. The CDR3 DNA sequence: TGTGCCAGCAGCTTAAACAGGGCCGGGGAGCTGTTTTTT.

The chain links TRBV6-6 to TRBJ1-2, with D perhaps TRBD1 (6 bases). V was clipped by 7 bases and J by 8 bases, with 23 bases between them. From germline, CDR1 is MNHNY and CDR2 SVGAGI (reference sequence). The CDR3 loop spans 15 amino acids. The CDR3 DNA follows: TGTGCCAGCACCTTTTCGACAGGCCCGATATCGGGCTACACCTTC. Translating gives CASTFSTGPISGYTF.

This clone was recorded once. The chain is built from TRBV18 and TRBJ2-1; 7 bases are a match to TRBD1. The CDR3 length is 15 residues. V lost 1 base, J lost 2 bases, and 2 bases stayed unmatched. CDR1 is KGHSH and CDR2 is LQKENI in the germline V gene. CDR3 in DNA: TGTGCCAGCTCACCACTTACAGGGGCCTACAATGAGCAGTTCTTC. Translating gives CASSPLTGAYNEQFF.